What follows are 11 T cell receptor beta chains derived from one specimen sequenced in a study of beta chain features in type 1 diabetes. Sequencing targeted expressed TCRB transcripts, as all isolated RNA had been reverse transcribed. Clones were sequenced by immunoSEQ multiplex PCR, and TCRdb holds only the in-frame ones, with some missing. This sample has 300,000 to 400,000 clones; 6.5% to 10% occur once, and the top ten carry 0.44%. Material for sequencing was central memory CD4+ T cells from blood. Every receptor here comes from a woman aged 18-29 years in good health.

The rearrangement uses TRBV18 and TRBJ2-1, with D tentatively TRBD1 (6 bases). V gave up 1 base and J gave up 4 bases, with 11 bases separating them. The V gene's germline CDR1 is KGHSH and CDR2 LQKENI. CDR3 length equals 15 residues. This CDR3 reads CASSPRVGTYNEQFF. In nucleotides, the CDR3 is TGTGCCAGCTCACCACGGGTTGGGACATACAATGAGCAGTTCTTC.

To note about this clone: The sample holds other DNA sequences that translate to the same CDR3. The V call is TRBV15, the J call TRBJ2-3, with D possibly being TRBD2 (5 bases). The CDR3 length is 13 residues. CDR1 and CDR2 from the germline V gene are LNHNV and YYDKDF (reference sequence). The V gene lost 1 base and the J gene lost 3 bases, with 5 bases spanning the gap. The CDR3 DNA reads TGTGCCACCAGCAGAGCGGGAACAGATACGCAGTATTTT. Its translation: CATSRAGTDTQYF. The variable domain in full, with the rest retrieved from reference TRBV15 and TRBJ2-3, is DAMVIQNPRYQVTQFGKPVTLSCSQTLNHNVMYWYQQKSSQAPKLLFHYYDKDFNNEADTPDNFQSRRPNTSFCFLDIRSPGLGDTAMYLCATSRAGTDTQYFGPGTRLTVL.

The DNA for the CDR3 is TGTGCCAGCAGCTTATTGCGCACGACTGAAGCTTTCTTT. It codes for CASSLLRTTEAFF. The gene calls are TRBV7-8 and TRBJ1-1; unclear D gene. The CDR3 has 13 residues. Trimming stripped 2 bases from V and 5 bases from J, with 9 bases between. The germline V gene has CDR1 SGHVS and CDR2 FQNEAQ.

This clone was seen a handful of times. The rearrangement uses TRBV10-3 and TRBJ2-7, with 9 bases aligning to TRBD1. The V gene's germline CDR1 is ENHRY and CDR2 SYGVKD. After removal of 3 bases from V and 6 bases from J, the junction contained 9 bases not matched to a gene. The length of the CDR3 is 15 residues. CDR3 residues: CAISDLRTGAGEQYF. The DNA of the CDR3 is TGTGCCATCAGTGATTTACGGACAGGGGCCGGCGAGCAGTACTTC.

This clone was seen repeatedly, ten times or more. The J gene is TRBJ2-6, the V gene TRBV13; 7 bases agree with TRBD1. Trimming at V came to 4 bases and at J to 0 bases, leaving 3 bases not matched to a gene. Looked up from germline, CDR1 is PRHDT and CDR2 is FYEKMQ (reference sequence). CDR3 size: 16 residues. The CDR3 sequence: CASSSTGRSGANVLTF. The CDR3 bases are TGTGCCAGCAGCTCGACAGGGCGCTCTGGGGCCAACGTCCTGACTTTC.

This clone was seen a handful of times. The V call is TRBV19, the J call TRBJ2-3; TRBD2 matches 10 bases. The trim removed 7 bases at V and 2 bases at J, leaving 9 bases unmatched. Germline-derived CDR1 and CDR2 are LNHDA and SQIVND (reference sequence). CDR3 length equals 16 residues. The CDR3 is CASNAGTSEYTDTQYF. The CDR3 bases are TGTGCCAGTAATGCCGGGACTAGCGAATACACAGATACGCAGTATTTT.

The rearrangement joins TRBV5-8 to TRBJ2-6; 9 bases align to TRBD2. The CDR3 is 17 amino acids. Germline V gene lookup returns CDR1 SGHTS and CDR2 YDEGEE. With V trimmed by 0 bases and J by 7 bases, 8 bases remained unmatched. The CDR3 protein is CASSLVSLAGIANVLTF. CDR3 sequence (DNA): TGTGCCAGCAGCTTGGTGAGCCTAGCGGGAATTGCCAACGTCCTGACTTTC.

This clone was seen more than once but under ten times. This chain connects TRBV5-4 to TRBJ2-3, with a weak D call TRBD1 (6 bases). V was cut by 4 bases and J by 2 bases, with 17 bases left in between. Germline CDR1 and CDR2: SGHNT and YYREEE (reference sequence). This CDR3 contains 16 residues. CDR3 residues: CASSKPQGPLTDTQYF. CDR3 nucleotides: TGTGCCAGCAGCAAACCACAGGGACCCCTCACAGATACGCAGTATTTT.

This clone was detected only a few times. This chain joins TRBV28 and TRBJ2-1; 7 nucleotides match TRBD1. J gave up 3 bases and V 5 bases, and 7 bases lay outside the gene matches. The CDR3 sequence is 15 residues long. Germline assignment: CDR1 MDHEN and CDR2 SYDVKM. CDR3 nucleotides: TGTGCCAGCAGTACCCGACAGGGTTACTACAATGAGCAGTTCTTC. It specifies CASSTRQGYYNEQFF.

A few counts support this clone. This chain joins TRBV10-2 and TRBJ2-1, with D uncertain. Trimming removed 1 base from V and 8 bases from J, with 0 bases in between. In germline, CDR1 is WSHSY, CDR2 SAAADI. The CDR3 spans 10 residues. The CDR3 sequence: CASSEYEQFF. In DNA form, the CDR3 reads TGCGCCAGCAGTGAGTATGAGCAGTTCTTC.

This sequence joins TRBV5-6 and TRBJ2-1; no clear D. The V gene's germline CDR1 is SGHDT and CDR2 YYEEEE. V was shortened by 2 bases and J by 8 bases, with 11 bases between the two germline ends. The CDR3 is 13 residues long. CDR3 loop: CASSFGSGDEQFF. CDR3 coding DNA: TGTGCCAGCAGCTTTGGAAGTGGCGATGAGCAGTTCTTC.